This TCR beta chain was observed in a study of Ad26.COV2.S vaccination and SARS-CoV-2 variants. Overall study context: By the intramuscular route, Ad26.COV2.S was given once, or twice 56 days apart. Findings and limits, study-wide: Possibly, TCR breadth and depth analyses underestimated total T cell responses. Spike-specific TCR breadth ran higher among vaccine recipients than placebo recipients.

Profiling relied on immunoSEQ multiplex PCR, and the TCRdb table lists in-frame clones only, not all of them. The sample has about 280,000 clones, roughly 86% seen once. As for this clone: Its antigen is still unknown.

The CDR3 extends over 14 amino acids. The trim removed 7 bases at V and 4 bases at J, leaving 9 bases unmatched. Germline V CDR1 and CDR2: MNHNY, SVGAGI (reference sequence). Treatment defined: roughly 19 received Ad26.COV2.S at low or high dose, single or two shots; about 5 received placebo; per-sample allocation not given. Samples came from day 63 after the first vaccine or placebo injection. This chain joins TRBV6-6 and TRBJ2-7, with 8 bases lining up with TRBD1. The specimen comprised peripheral blood, sampled in a trial of Ad26.COV2.S vaccine versus placebo. This receptor was taken from a person aged 18-60 years who received the Ad26.COV2.S COVID-19 vaccine or a placebo. This CDR3 is CASTRETGVYEQYF. DNA of the CDR3: TGTGCCAGCACCCGTGAGACAGGGGTTTACGAGCAGTACTTC.